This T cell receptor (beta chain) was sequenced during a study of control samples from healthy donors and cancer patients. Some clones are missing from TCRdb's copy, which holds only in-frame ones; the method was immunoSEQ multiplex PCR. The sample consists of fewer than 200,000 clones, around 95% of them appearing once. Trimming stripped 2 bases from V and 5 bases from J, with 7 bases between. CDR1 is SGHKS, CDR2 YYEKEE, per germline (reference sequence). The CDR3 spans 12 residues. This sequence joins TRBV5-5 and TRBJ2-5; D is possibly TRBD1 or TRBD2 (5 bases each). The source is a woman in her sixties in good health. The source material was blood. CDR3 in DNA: TGTGCCAGCAGCTTCTGGGGGGAGACCCAGTACTTC. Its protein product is CASSFWGETQYF.